The 13 T cell receptor beta chains below all came from one sample that was sequenced in a study of STAT5B mutations in CD4+ large granular lymphocyte leukemia. Method: immunoSEQ multiplex PCR; TCRdb's copy keeps in-frame clones and lacks some. This sample carries about 45,000 clones, approximately 86% of them seen once, and the ten largest clones take approximately 2.5%. Sample: CD4+ T cells from blood buffy coats. The source is a human donor in good health.

The J gene is TRBJ1-2, the V gene TRBV5-1; no clear D gene. CDR3 length equals 17 residues. From germline, CDR1 is SGHRS and CDR2 YFSETQ. The V end lost 0 bases, the J end lost 3 bases, and 18 bases lay between the germline ends. CDR3 bases: TGCGCCAGCAGCTTGGGTTTGGAGCGCCAGACCTACTATGGCTACACCTTC. Encoded protein: CASSLGLERQTYYGYTF.

CDR3 sequence: CASSLYLGGLNTEAFF. As DNA, the CDR3 is TGTGCCAGCAGCTTATATCTTGGGGGCTTGAACACTGAAGCTTTCTTT. This sequence joins TRBV7-2 and TRBJ1-1; weak D call: TRBD1 (6 bases). Per germline, CDR1 SGHTA and CDR2 FQGNSA. The CDR3 covers 16 residues. V was cut by 2 bases and J by 0 bases, with 13 bases left in between.

CDR3 in DNA: TGTGCCAGCAGCTCGGGACTAGCGGGGACGGAGACCCAGTACTTC. Its translation is CASSSGLAGTETQYF. The V call is TRBV7-9, the J call TRBJ2-5; 13 nucleotides align to TRBD2. The V gene's germline CDR1 is SEHNR and CDR2 FQNEAQ (reference sequence). The length of the CDR3 is 15 residues. The V gene end was trimmed by 4 bases and the J gene end by 5 bases; junction bases not matched to a gene: 4.

The chain couples TRBV5-1 to TRBJ2-1, with D perhaps matching TRBD1 or TRBD2 (5 bases each). The length of the CDR3 is 14 residues. CDR1 and CDR2 from the germline V gene are SGHRS and YFSETQ. V lost 3 bases, J lost 5 bases, and 12 bases lay in between. CDR3 bases: TGCGCCAGCAGCTCCGGGACGGCAAACAATGAGCAGTTCTTC. Translated, it gives CASSSGTANNEQFF.

The J gene is TRBJ1-2, the V gene TRBV20-1; no definite D call. V lost 5 bases to trimming and J lost 4 bases, with 8 bases between them. The CDR3 spans 11 residues. Germline V gene lookup returns CDR1 DFQATT and CDR2 SNEGSKA (reference sequence). The CDR3 loop reads CSASGVYGYTF. The CDR3, as DNA: TGCAGTGCTTCAGGTGTCTATGGCTACACCTTC.

This clone was observed a handful of times. The chain uses TRBV10-1 and TRBJ2-3, with 7 positions matching TRBD2. The CDR3 loop spans 12 amino acids. V lost 8 bases to trimming and J lost 3 bases; unmatched junction nucleotides: 2. Germline assignment: CDR1 WNHNN and CDR2 SYGVQD (reference sequence). CDR3 sequence reads: CASGEGTDTQYF. The CDR3 bases are TGCGCCAGCGGGGAGGGAACAGATACGCAGTATTTT.

J is TRBJ2-3 and V is TRBV7-7; D is unresolved. CDR1 is SSHAT, CDR2 FNYEAQ, per germline (reference sequence). CDR3 length: 15 amino acids. The V gene lost 4 bases and the J gene lost 1 base, with 12 bases spanning the gap. Written as DNA, the CDR3 is TGTGCCAGCAGCTCAGACCGCTCCGGCACAGATACGCAGTATTTT. It encodes CASSSDRSGTDTQYF.

The genes are TRBV4-2 and TRBJ1-1, with 9 positions matching TRBD1. Germline values: CDR1 LGHNA, CDR2 YNFKEQ. CDR3 length equals 15 residues. Germline trimming cut 1 base from V and 5 bases from J; bases unmatched to any gene: 5. The CDR3 here is CASSQARTGETEAFF. For the CDR3, the DNA is TGTGCCAGCAGCCAAGCCAGGACAGGGGAGACTGAAGCTTTCTTT.

This sequence joins TRBV11-3 and TRBJ2-2, with 8 bases lining up with TRBD2. Trimming removed 5 bases from V and 5 bases from J; junction bases left unmatched: 10. The CDR3 has 16 amino acids. CDR1 is SGHNT and CDR2 is YENEEA in the germline V gene. The CDR3: CASSPAREGRTGELFF. The CDR3 nucleotides are TGTGCCAGCAGCCCGGCACGGGAGGGCCGAACCGGGGAGCTGTTTTTT. Together with reference TRBV11-3 and TRBJ2-2, the CDR3 gives the full variable domain: EAGVVQSPRYKIIEKKQPVAFWCNPISGHNTLYWYLQNLGQGPELLIRYENEEAVDDSQLPKDRFSAERLKGVDSTLKIQPAELGDSAVYLCASSPAREGRTGELFFGEGSRLTVL.

The chain has TRBV7-2 and TRBJ2-1, with TRBD2 matching over 11 bases. V dropped 0 bases and J dropped 10; count of bases not matched to a gene: 11. The V gene's germline CDR1 is SGHTA and CDR2 FQGNSA. The CDR3 is made up of 17 amino acids. The CDR3 DNA sequence: TGTGCCAGCAGCTTAGCGCTTCGGATAGCGGGAGGGCGGGAGCAGTTCTTC. Amino acid sequence: CASSLALRIAGGREQFF. Filled out from reference TRBV7-2 and TRBJ2-1, the complete variable domain reads GAGVSQSPSNKVTEKGKDVELRCDPISGHTALYWYRQSLGQGLEFLIYFQGNSAPDKSGLPSDRFSAERTGGSVSTLTIQRTQQEDSAVYLCASSLALRIAGGREQFFGPGTRLTVL.

The CDR3 here is CASRTTASSYEQYF. CDR3 in DNA: TGCGCCAGCAGGACGACCGCGAGCTCCTACGAGCAGTACTTC. V usage is TRBV4-1 and J usage is TRBJ2-7, with D unclear. The CDR3 spans 14 residues. The V gene lost 6 bases and the J gene lost 0 bases, with 12 bases spanning the gap. The germline V gene encodes CDR1 MGHRA and CDR2 YSYEKL.

This chain connects TRBV5-1 to TRBJ2-7; TRBD1 agrees at 7 bases. The CDR3 runs 13 residues. V was pared by 3 bases and J by 2 bases, with 2 bases of the junction left unmatched. Germline V gene lookup returns CDR1 SGHRS and CDR2 YFSETQ. The CDR3 loop is CASSYDRAYEQYF. CDR3 sequence (DNA): TGCGCCAGCAGCTACGACAGGGCCTACGAGCAGTACTTC.

The gene calls are TRBV28 and TRBJ1-5, with D possibly being TRBD1 (6 bases). CDR3 size: 14 residues. The germline V gene has CDR1 MDHEN and CDR2 SYDVKM. Trimming took off 7 bases at V and 7 bases at J, with 17 bases between the two ends. CDR3: CASTLGGRGQPQHF. As DNA, the CDR3 is TGTGCCAGCACCTTAGGGGGGCGCGGACAGCCCCAGCATTTT.